This TCR beta chain was observed in a study of blood T cell repertoires in COVID-19. About the study: Specimens from acute and convalescent COVID-19 originated in the United States, Italy and Spain. PBMCs, B-cell-depleted T cells, or T cells provided the cDNA or gDNA that made up the material.

Using immunoSEQ multiplex PCR, the repertoire was profiled, and TCRdb retains in-frame clones only, with some absent. The sample carries hundreds of thousands of clones, 90% recorded once. This CDR3 has 15 residues. Germline V gene data show CDR1 as MNHEY and CDR2 as SVGEGT. The V gene end was trimmed by 0 bases and the J gene end by 0 bases; junction bases not matched to a gene: 1. The specimen sequenced was peripheral blood. This chain joins TRBV6-2 or TRBV6-3 and TRBJ1-1, with TRBD1 matching over 7 bases. This sequence was found in a woman aged 18-30 years with acute or convalescent COVID-19. The CDR3 nucleotides read TGTGCCAGCAGTTACTCGACAGGGCTGAACACTGAAGCTTTCTTT. This gives the protein CASSYSTGLNTEAFF.